Below are 20 T cell receptor beta chains sequenced from a single sample in a study of radiation and T cells in renal cell carcinoma. Stated time point: blood 4 weeks post-SBRT, at nephrectomy. The sample's treatment: 15 Gy SBRT to primary tumor, nephrectomy 4 weeks later. This table comes from immunoSEQ multiplex PCR, and its TCRdb copy is limited to in-frame clones, with some not included. The sample includes just under 150,000 clones, less than 90% of them seen just once. This material consisted of blood, taken from a patient whose treatment included radiotherapy and nephrectomy. The receptor source for this set is a woman between 50 and 59 years old with renal cell carcinoma.

The rearrangement joins TRBV10-1 to TRBJ2-3; D is unclear. This CDR3 comprises 16 residues. Deletions cut 0 bases from V and 1 base from J, with 11 bases between. Looked up from germline, CDR1 is WNHNN and CDR2 is SYGVQD (reference sequence). In nucleotides, the CDR3 is TGCGCCAGCAGTGAGTCGTTCCAACCCGGCACAGATACGCAGTATTTT. Protein: CASSESFQPGTDTQYF.

This chain connects TRBV6-5 to TRBJ1-1, with a possible D match to TRBD1 (6 bases). The germline V gene has CDR1 MNHEY and CDR2 SVGAGI. V lost 0 bases and J 4 bases, leaving 12 bases between the germline ends. This CDR3 is built from 15 residues. The CDR3 DNA reads TGTGCCAGCAGTTACTCGACAGGAGCGAGCACTGAAGCTTTCTTT. It codes for CASSYSTGASTEAFF.

The V call is TRBV7-2, the J call TRBJ2-2; D remains ambiguous. Germline CDR1 reads SGHTA; CDR2 reads FQGNSA. This CDR3 has 12 residues. Trimming left V 5 bases short and J 3 bases short, with 4 bases between. CDR3 region: CASSTYTGELFF. The CDR3, as DNA: TGTGCCAGCAGCACCTACACCGGGGAGCTGTTTTTT.

The V call is TRBV5-4, the J call TRBJ2-7; TRBD1 aligns across 9 bases. The CDR3 runs 16 residues. Germline CDR1 SGHNT, CDR2 YYREEE (reference sequence). V was pared by 0 bases and J by 8 bases, with 12 bases of the junction left unmatched. For the CDR3, the DNA is TGTGCCAGCAGCTTGGGGGTAGGGACAGGGAGAGGAAAGCAGTACTTC. Translation gives CASSLGVGTGRGKQYF.

The V call is TRBV27, the J call TRBJ2-1, with D perhaps given as TRBD1 or TRBD2 (5 bases each). The length of the CDR3 is 13 residues. In germline, CDR1 is MNHEY, CDR2 SMNVEV (reference sequence). Trimming stripped 7 bases from V and 5 bases from J, with 12 bases between. In DNA, the CDR3 is TGTGCCAGCACCAAAGGGACCCACAATGAGCAGTTCTTC. This codes for CASTKGTHNEQFF.

The CDR3 loop reads CATCSSDTWVNEQFF. In DNA form, the CDR3 reads TGTGCCACCTGCTCTTCGGACACCTGGGTCAATGAGCAGTTCTTC. The V call is TRBV2, the J call TRBJ2-1; D is possibly TRBD1 (5 bases). Germline-derived CDR1 and CDR2 are SNHLY and FYNNEI. This CDR3 spans 15 amino acids. V gave up 10 bases and J gave up 6 bases, with 22 bases separating them.

The rearrangement links TRBV7-9 to TRBJ2-6; possibly TRBD1 for D (6 bases). This CDR3 spans 19 amino acids. Germline V gene lookup returns CDR1 SEHNR and CDR2 FQNEAQ (reference sequence). V was trimmed by 0 bases and J by 1 base, leaving 16 bases between them. The CDR3 reads CASSLASDRLDSGANVLTF. As DNA, the CDR3 is TGTGCCAGCAGCTTAGCTTCCGACAGGTTGGATTCTGGGGCCAACGTCCTGACTTTC.

The chain has TRBV18 and TRBJ2-1, with 13 bases matching TRBD2. The germline gives CDR1 KGHSH, CDR2 LQKENI. CDR3 size: 15 residues. V gave up 1 base and J gave up 8 bases; unmatched junction bases: 2. The CDR3 sequence: CASSPLTSGRDEQFF. The CDR3 DNA sequence: TGTGCCAGCTCACCACTCACTAGCGGGAGGGATGAGCAGTTCTTC.

The chain combines TRBV5-1 with TRBJ2-2; D uncertain. The V gene lost 0 bases and the J gene lost 3 bases, with 12 bases spanning the gap. The CDR3 covers 16 residues. Germline V gene sequence: CDR1 SGHRS, CDR2 YFSETQ. For the CDR3, the DNA is TGCGCCAGCAGCTTGGTCCCTGGTTTGGACACCGGGGAGCTGTTTTTT. Its protein is CASSLVPGLDTGELFF.

The chain couples TRBV6-1 to TRBJ1-5, with 9 bases aligning to TRBD1. From germline, CDR1 is MNHNS and CDR2 SASEGT. V was clipped by 6 bases and J by 2 bases; unmatched bases: 5. The CDR3 contains 15 residues. CDR3 in amino acids: CASSGQGLGNQPQHF. CDR3 bases: TGTGCCAGCAGCGGACAGGGGCTTGGCAATCAGCCCCAGCATTTT.

The chain has TRBV5-1 and TRBJ1-4; perhaps TRBD1 as D (6 bases). Deletions cut 9 bases from V and 5 bases from J, with 14 bases between. The CDR3 runs 13 residues. Germline CDR1 reads SGHRS; CDR2 reads YFSETQ. CDR3 sequence: CAITGSGNEKLFF. The CDR3 DNA sequence: TGCGCCATCACAGGGAGCGGCAATGAAAAACTGTTTTTT.

The chain couples TRBV10-3 to TRBJ2-3; 13 bases line up with TRBD2. J was trimmed by 2 bases and V by 1 base; bases with no gene match: 12. Germline V gives CDR1 ENHRY, CDR2 SYGVKD. The length of the CDR3 is 20 residues. Here the CDR3 reads CAISELTSGGAVGITDTQYF. The CDR3 DNA reads TGTGCCATCAGTGAGTTAACTAGCGGGGGGGCCGTTGGTATCACAGATACGCAGTATTTT.

The rearrangement links TRBV14 to TRBJ2-7, with unresolved D. The CDR3 length is 15 residues. Trimming took off 3 bases at V and 3 bases at J, with 15 bases between the two ends. Germline V CDR1 and CDR2: SGHDN, FVKESK. The CDR3 is CASSQDRYTFYEQYF. DNA of the CDR3: TGTGCCAGCAGCCAGGACCGTTACACCTTCTACGAGCAGTACTTC.

The chain joins TRBV4-3 to TRBJ1-5; D call uncertain. Trimming removed 0 bases at V and 6 bases at J, with 6 bases between. CDR1 is LGHNA and CDR2 is YSLEER in the germline V gene. The CDR3 loop spans 13 amino acids. CDR3 sequence: CASSQDQSQPQHF. As DNA, the CDR3 is TGCGCCAGCAGCCAAGATCAAAGTCAGCCCCAGCATTTT.

The chain recombines TRBV19 with TRBJ1-4; unclear D gene. This CDR3 spans 14 amino acids. Germline values: CDR1 LNHDA, CDR2 SQIVND (reference sequence). V was cut by 1 base and J by 6 bases, with 9 bases left in between. Here the CDR3 reads CASSIGGTDEKLFF. CDR3 sequence (DNA): TGTGCCAGTAGTATAGGCGGTACGGATGAAAAACTGTTTTTT.

The rearrangement links TRBV11-2 to TRBJ2-7; 9 bases fit TRBD1. Germline CDR1 is SGHAT and CDR2 is FQNNGV. The CDR3 totals 12 residues. J lost 4 bases, V lost 5 bases, and 0 bases had no gene match. The CDR3 loop is CASSGTGYEQYF. In DNA, the CDR3 is TGTGCCAGCAGCGGGACAGGGTACGAGCAGTACTTC.

The CDR3 DNA reads TGCGCCAGCAGCCACGACGACAGTACCTACGAGCAGTACTTC. Amino acid sequence: CASSHDDSTYEQYF. The rearrangement joins TRBV5-1 to TRBJ2-5, with D tentatively TRBD1 (5 bases). The last part of the DNA fits TRBJ2-7 better; the J call may be wrong. The V gene's germline CDR1 is SGHRS and CDR2 YFSETQ. The length of the CDR3 is 14 residues.

The chain links TRBV30 to TRBJ1-6; D remains unclear. V lost 2 bases, J lost 10 bases, and 12 bases lay in between. Per germline, CDR1 GTSNPN and CDR2 SVGIG (reference sequence). This CDR3 has 13 residues. The CDR3 loop reads CAWSLGYGSPLHF. CDR3 bases: TGTGCCTGGAGTTTGGGGTATGGGTCACCCCTCCACTTT. Looking up the rest from reference TRBV30 and TRBJ1-6 gives the full variable domain: SQTIHQWPATLVQPVGSPLSLECTVEGTSNPNLYWYRQAAGRGLQLLFYSVGIGQISSEVPQNLSASRPQDRQFILSSKKLLLSDSGFYLCAWSLGYGSPLHFGNGTRLTVT.

The V gene is TRBV4-3, the J gene TRBJ2-1, with TRBD2 matching 9 bases. CDR1 is LGHNA and CDR2 is YSLEER in the germline V gene. The ends lost 1 base at V and 15 bases at J; junction bases unmatched: 16. This CDR3 region has 16 residues. In DNA form, the CDR3 reads TGCGCCAGCAGCCAAGCTTTCGGGACTAGCCGCACGACGAGGTTCTTC. Translated: CASSQAFGTSRTTRFF.

This clone was seen only once. V usage is TRBV7-7 and J usage is TRBJ2-1; D is perhaps TRBD1 or TRBD2 (5 bases each). CDR3 length: 15 amino acids. Germline V gene sequence: CDR1 SSHAT, CDR2 FNYEAQ (reference sequence). Trimming took off 3 bases at V and 8 bases at J, with 17 bases between the two ends. CDR3 residues: CASSFSDSPTHEQFF. The CDR3, as DNA: TGTGCCAGCAGCTTTAGCGACAGTCCCACCCATGAGCAGTTCTTC.